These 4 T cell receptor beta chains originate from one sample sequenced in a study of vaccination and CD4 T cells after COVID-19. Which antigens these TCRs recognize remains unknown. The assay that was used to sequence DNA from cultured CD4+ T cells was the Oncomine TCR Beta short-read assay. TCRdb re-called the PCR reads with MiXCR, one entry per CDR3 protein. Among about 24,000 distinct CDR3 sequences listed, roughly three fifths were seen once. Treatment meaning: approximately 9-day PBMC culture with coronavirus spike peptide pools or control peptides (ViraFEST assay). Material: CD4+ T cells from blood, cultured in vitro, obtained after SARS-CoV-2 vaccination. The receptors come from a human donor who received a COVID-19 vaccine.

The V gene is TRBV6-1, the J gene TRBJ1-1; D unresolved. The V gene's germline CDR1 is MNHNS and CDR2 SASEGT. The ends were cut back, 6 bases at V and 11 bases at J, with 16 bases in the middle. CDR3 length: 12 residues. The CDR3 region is CASSVTSRVAFF. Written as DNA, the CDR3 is TGTGCCAGCAGCGTGACCTCGCGGGTGGCTTTCTTT.

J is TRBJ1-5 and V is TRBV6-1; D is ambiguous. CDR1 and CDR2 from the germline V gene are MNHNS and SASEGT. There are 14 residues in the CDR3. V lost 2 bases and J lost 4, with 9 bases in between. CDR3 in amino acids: CASSELSRNQPQHF. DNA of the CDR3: TGTGCCAGCAGTGAACTCAGCCGGAATCAGCCCCAGCATTTT.

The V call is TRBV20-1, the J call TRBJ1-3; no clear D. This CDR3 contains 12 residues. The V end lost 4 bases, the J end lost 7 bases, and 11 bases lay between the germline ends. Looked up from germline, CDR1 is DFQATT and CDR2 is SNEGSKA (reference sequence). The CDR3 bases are TGCAGTGCTAAGGGCAGACGCAACACCATATATTTT. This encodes CSAKGRRNTIYF.

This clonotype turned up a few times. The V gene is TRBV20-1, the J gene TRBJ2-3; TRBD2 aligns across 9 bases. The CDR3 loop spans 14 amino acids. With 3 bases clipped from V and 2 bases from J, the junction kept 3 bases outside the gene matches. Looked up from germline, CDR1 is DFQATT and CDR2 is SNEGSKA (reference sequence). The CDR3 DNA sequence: TGCAGTGCTAGGGCGGGGGGGAACACAGATACGCAGTATTTT. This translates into CSARAGGNTDTQYF.